This T cell receptor (beta chain) emerged from a study of human T cells and chemical hapten exposure. General study findings and limits: Those TCRs sitting above 1 in 1000 frequency stayed the same with DPC sensitization.

In this sample, this clonotype turned up many times. Its matching antigen is unknown. Whole blood, unfractionated, served as the material for total RNA extraction. V gave up 4 bases and J gave up 0 bases, with 20 bases separating them. Germline-derived CDR1 and CDR2 are SGHNT and YYREEE (reference sequence). The CDR3 length is 18 residues. MiXCR, applied by TCRdb to the 5' RACE reads, yields one record per CDR3 protein. The sample yields some 150,000 distinct CDR3 sequences, 4.1% seen once. The chain joins TRBV5-4 to TRBJ2-1; D is unclear. The clonotype was recovered from a female donor in good health. CDR3 amino acids: CASSKVTAAHSSYNEQFF. In nucleotides, the CDR3 is TGTGCCAGCAGCAAAGTAACAGCTGCCCACAGCTCCTACAATGAGCAGTTCTTC.